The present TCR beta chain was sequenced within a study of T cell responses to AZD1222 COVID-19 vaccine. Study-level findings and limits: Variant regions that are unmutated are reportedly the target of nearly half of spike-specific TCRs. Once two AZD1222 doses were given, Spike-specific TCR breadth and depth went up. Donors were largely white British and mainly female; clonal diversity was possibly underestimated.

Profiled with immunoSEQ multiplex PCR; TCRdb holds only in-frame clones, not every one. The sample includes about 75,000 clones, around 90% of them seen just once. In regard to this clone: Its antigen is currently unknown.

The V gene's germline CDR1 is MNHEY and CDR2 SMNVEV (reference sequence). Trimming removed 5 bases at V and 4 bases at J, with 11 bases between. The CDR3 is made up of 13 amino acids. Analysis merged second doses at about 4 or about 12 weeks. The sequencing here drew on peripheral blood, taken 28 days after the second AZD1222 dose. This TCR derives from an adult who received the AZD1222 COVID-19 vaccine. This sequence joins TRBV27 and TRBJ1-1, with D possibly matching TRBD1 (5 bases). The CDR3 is CASSLGGGTEAFF. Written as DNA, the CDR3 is TGTGCCAGCAGTCTCGGGGGGGGCACTGAAGCTTTCTTT.